Listed below are T cell receptor beta chains from one sample, sequenced in a study of neoadjuvant nivolumab and ipilimumab in lung cancer. Clones were read by immunoSEQ multiplex PCR, and TCRdb kept only the in-frame ones, dropping some. The sample yields over 8,500 clones, roughly 80% seen once. The sample was tumor tissue, taken after neoadjuvant nivolumab, alone or with ipilimumab, at or shortly before surgery. The origin of the receptors is an adult with non-small cell lung cancer. Some clones in this sample may be carry-over from other donors' samples. Both conserved end residues are part of each CDR3. Fields, in order: D gene, J gene, V gene, clone size, CDR3 protein, CDR3 DNA. D genes are given only for firm matches. Some rows have no size entry. The others give once, few or many, or a class for an expanded clone.

>.|TRBJ2-7|TRBV29-1|.
CSAAGVTGSGEQYF
TGCAGCGCCGCTGGAGTGACAGGTTCGGGAGAGCAGTACTTC
>TRBD1|TRBJ1-4|TRBV5-5|.
CASSPGTGYEKLFF
TGTGCCAGCAGCCCGGGGACAGGGTATGAAAAACTGTTTTTT
>.|TRBJ2-6|TRBV28|.
CASRPPPGRHPSGANVLTF
TGTGCCAGCAGACCCCCCCCGGGACGGCACCCCTCTGGGGCCAACGTCCTGACTTTC
>.|TRBJ1-1|TRBV6-5|.
CASSPGGWGTEAFF
TGTGCCAGCAGCCCTGGGGGGTGGGGCACTGAAGCTTTCTTT
>TRBD1|TRBJ1-2|TRBV6-1|.
CASSLSRGPLLGYTF
TGTGCCAGCAGTTTGAGTAGGGGGCCCCTGCTTGGCTACACCTTC
>.|TRBJ1-2|TRBV7-9|once
CASRKEGSNYGYTF
TGTGCCTCTCGGAAAGAGGGTTCTAACTATGGCTACACCTTC
>TRBD2|TRBJ2-1|TRBV10-2|.
CASSESASGSGEQFF
TGCGCCAGCAGTGAGTCGGCTAGCGGGAGTGGTGAGCAGTTCTTC
>.|TRBJ2-1|TRBV5-8|.
CASSLWQGNNEQFF
TGTGCCAGCAGCTTGTGGCAGGGTAACAATGAGCAGTTCTTC
>.|TRBJ2-3|TRBV2|.
CASSESQARPSTDTQYF
TGTGCCAGCAGTGAATCCCAGGCTCGCCCTAGCACAGATACGCAGTATTTT
>TRBD2|TRBJ2-1|TRBV6-4|.
CASSENGRNEQFF
TGTGCCAGCAGTGAGAACGGGAGGAATGAGCAGTTCTTC
>.|TRBJ2-7|TRBV9|.
CASSSSGTSEQYF
TGTGCCAGCAGCTCGTCCGGGACAAGTGAGCAGTACTTC
>.|TRBJ2-3|TRBV11-3|few
CASSSRRDSTDTQYF
TGTGCCAGCAGCTCAAGACGGGACAGCACAGATACGCAGTATTTT
>.|TRBJ2-7|TRBV11-3|.
CASSTSWVADRTLYF
TGTGCCAGCAGCACCAGTTGGGTCGCGGACAGAACCCTGTACTTC
>.|TRBJ2-1|TRBV7-9|once
CASSTRTNEQFF
TGTGCCAGCAGCACGCGTACCAATGAGCAGTTCTTC
>TRBD1|TRBJ1-1|TRBV5-4|.
CASSPGQGSTEAFF
TGTGCCAGCAGCCCGGGACAGGGGTCCACTGAAGCTTTCTTT
>.|TRBJ1-2|TRBV6-6|.
CASGGAESNYGYTF
TGTGCCAGCGGAGGGGCCGAATCTAACTATGGCTACACCTTC
>.|TRBJ1-2|TRBV19|.
CASSIPHRNYGYTF
TGTGCCAGTAGTATTCCCCATCGTAACTATGGCTACACCTTC
>TRBD1|TRBJ2-3|TRBV5-4|.
CASSWTGRTDTQYF
TGTGCCAGCAGCTGGACAGGGCGCACAGATACGCAGTATTTT